This TCR beta chain comes out of a study of T cell responses to AZD1222 COVID-19 vaccine. Repertoires were generated with immunoSEQ multiplex PCR, while TCRdb's copy carries only in-frame clones and drops some. The sample lists 100,000 to 150,000 clones, around 92% occurring once. V lost 3 bases to trimming and J lost 1 base, with 16 bases between them. Germline V gene lookup returns CDR1 SGDLS and CDR2 YYNGEE. CDR3 length equals 16 residues. This specimen consisted of peripheral blood, obtained on day 0 of AZD1222 vaccination. This clonotype was sampled from an adult in good health. The rearrangement uses TRBV9 and TRBJ1-1; possibly TRBD1 for D (5 bases). The DNA of the CDR3 is TGTGCCAGCAGCGCACCTCCGGGACGGAAGAACACTGAAGCTTTCTTT. Amino acid sequence: CASSAPPGRKNTEAFF.